This T cell receptor (beta chain) was sequenced during a study of beta chain features in type 1 diabetes. The overall study: Age, gender and cell yields were similar between patients and healthy donors. Study-wide results and limits: Type 1 diabetes patients had moderately but significantly shorter TCRB CDR3s in all four CD4+ subsets. Patients showed naive, central memory and Treg TCRB repertoires that appeared more similar than those of healthy donors.

Markers CD45RO/CCR7/CD25/CD127/CD95/CD27 served to sort CD4+ naive, central memory, regulatory and stem cell-like memory cells. Investigators reverse transcribed all isolated RNA, so they sequenced expressed TCRB transcripts. The protocol was immunoSEQ multiplex PCR, while the TCRdb copy is restricted to in-frame clones and leaves out a portion. The sample lists 150,000 or so clones, 8% to 8.5% occurring once. Germline CDR1 reads MDHEN; CDR2 reads SYDVKM. With V trimmed by 6 bases and J by 1 base, 12 bases remained unmatched. This CDR3 region has 19 residues. This clone was seen a handful of times. The antigen is unknown.

Sequencing used central memory CD4+ T cells from blood. V usage is TRBV28 and J usage is TRBJ2-1, with 13 bases lining up with TRBD2. This sequence was found in a woman under 30 with type 1 diabetes. The CDR3 region is CASSPGATSGRWSYNEQFF. CDR3 sequence (DNA): TGTGCCAGCAGCCCAGGGGCGACTAGCGGGAGGTGGTCCTACAATGAGCAGTTCTTC.